The clone carrying this TCR beta chain was observed once. Its specificity is not known. The healthy adult donors were HIV-negative and reported no recent acute infections or vaccinations. This entry is derived from a study of shared clonotypes between healthy human individuals. Findings of the study overall: Sampling was confined to blood; repertoires within tissues likely differ.

The CDR3 has 13 amino acids. The germline V and J ends were trimmed by 4 bases and 6 bases, with 9 bases remaining between them. Per the germline V gene, CDR1 is MNHNS and CDR2 is SASEGT. TCRdb's table, derived via immunoSEQ multiplex PCR, lists solely in-frame clones and lacks some. The data contain about 1.1 million clones, 60% to 80% of them singletons. What was sequenced was memory CD4+ T cells from PBMCs. Subset defined: CD45RA-negative fraction. V usage is TRBV6-1 and J usage is TRBJ2-2; tentatively, D is TRBD1 or TRBD2 (6 bases each). The sequence was collected from a man younger than 35 in good health. Some clones in this sample may be carry-over from other donors' samples. The CDR3 DNA is TGTGCCAGCAGTGCACGGGGGCCCGGGGAGCTGTTTTTT. Translating gives CASSARGPGELFF.